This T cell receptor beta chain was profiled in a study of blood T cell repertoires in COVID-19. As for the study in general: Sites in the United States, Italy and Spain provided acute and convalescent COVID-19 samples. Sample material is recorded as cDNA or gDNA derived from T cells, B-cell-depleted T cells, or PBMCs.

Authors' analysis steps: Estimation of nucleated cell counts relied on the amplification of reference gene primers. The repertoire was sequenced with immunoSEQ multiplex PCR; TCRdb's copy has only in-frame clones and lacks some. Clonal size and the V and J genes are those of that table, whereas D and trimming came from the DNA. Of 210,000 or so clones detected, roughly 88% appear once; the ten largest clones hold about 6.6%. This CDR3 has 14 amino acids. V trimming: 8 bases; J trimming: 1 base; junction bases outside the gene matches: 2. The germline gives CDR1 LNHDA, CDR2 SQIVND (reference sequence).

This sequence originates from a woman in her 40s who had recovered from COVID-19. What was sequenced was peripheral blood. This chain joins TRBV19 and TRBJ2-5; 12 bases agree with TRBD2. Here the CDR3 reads CASRLAGVQETQYF. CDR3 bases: TGTGCCAGTCGACTAGCGGGAGTCCAAGAGACCCAGTACTTC.